These 13 T cell receptor beta chains came from one sample sequenced in a study of beta chain features in type 1 diabetes. Study outcomes and limitations: TCRB CDR3s from Type 1 diabetes patients were moderately but significantly shorter in all four CD4+ subsets.

Which antigens these TCRs recognize remains unknown. Expressed TCRB transcripts were sequenced because the isolated RNA had all been reverse transcribed beforehand. Produced via immunoSEQ multiplex PCR; TCRdb's table is partial and in-frame only. The sample gives roughly 730,000 clones, 13% of which show up once; 0.022% is in the top ten. The specimen was naive CD4+ T cells from blood. All receptors come from a man between 18 and 29 years old with type 1 diabetes.

The rearrangement uses TRBV29-1 and TRBJ1-1; D unresolved. The CDR3 has 13 residues. Germline CDR1 reads SQVTM; CDR2 reads ANQGSEA. The germline V and J ends were trimmed by 7 bases and 3 bases, with 15 bases remaining between them. The CDR3 coding sequence is TGCAGCGGGCGGCGAGGCCTGGACACTGAAGCTTTCTTT. Translated, it gives CSGRRGLDTEAFF. The variable domain in full, completed from reference TRBV29-1 and TRBJ1-1, reads SAVISQKPSRDICQRGTSLTIQCQVDSQVTMMFWYRQQPGQSLTLIATANQGSEATYESGFVIDKFPISRPNLTFSTLTVSNMSPEDSSIYLCSGRRGLDTEAFFGQGTRLTVV.

This clone was picked up a small number of times. The V gene is TRBV11-2, the J gene TRBJ1-2; D gene uncertain. CDR1 SGHAT and CDR2 FQNNGV come from the germline V gene. The CDR3 consists of 15 residues. Trimming shortened V by 2 bases and J by 2 bases, and 12 bases separated the two germline ends. This chain's CDR3 is CASSLSDLRNYGYTF. The CDR3 DNA reads as TGTGCCAGCAGCTTAAGCGACCTACGGAACTATGGCTACACCTTC.

This clone turned up a few times. The rearrangement joins TRBV7-9 to TRBJ1-2; 7 bases agree with TRBD1. The germline CDR1 and CDR2 sequences are SEHNR and FQNEAQ (reference sequence). The CDR3 is 14 residues long. The trim removed 1 base at V and 5 bases at J, leaving 4 bases unmatched. CDR3 in amino acids: CASSLVGTEYGYTF. The CDR3 DNA sequence: TGTGCCAGCAGCTTAGTCGGGACAGAGTATGGCTACACCTTC. Based on the CDR3 plus reference TRBV7-9 and TRBJ1-2, the full variable domain is DTGVSQNPRHKITKRGQNVTFRCDPISEHNRLYWYRQTLGQGPEFLTYFQNEAQLEKSRLLSDRFSAERPKGSFSTLEIQRTEQGDSAMYLCASSLVGTEYGYTFGSGTRLTVV.

This chain uses TRBV7-9 with TRBJ1-5; D uncertain. V was shortened by 3 bases and J by 1 base, with 7 bases between the two germline ends. Germline V gives CDR1 SEHNR, CDR2 FQNEAQ (reference sequence). The CDR3 totals 14 residues. The DNA for the CDR3 is TGTGCCAGCAGCTTGGGCATAAGCAATCAGCCCCAGCATTTT. It codes for CASSLGISNQPQHF.

V usage is TRBV7-2 and J usage is TRBJ2-1; D is unclear. From germline, CDR1 is SGHTA and CDR2 FQGNSA. The V and J ends lost 6 bases and 8 bases respectively, with 17 bases between them. The CDR3 is 14 amino acids. The CDR3 nucleotides are TGTGCCAGCAGGGATACCAGCCAAGGGTATGAGCAGTTCTTC. Translation gives CASRDTSQGYEQFF.

On this clone: The sample holds other DNA sequences that translate to the same CDR3. The chain joins TRBV5-6 to TRBJ2-3, with TRBD2 as a possible D gene (6 bases). The CDR3 loop spans 15 amino acids. Trimming stripped 4 bases from V and 3 bases from J, with 15 bases between. CDR1 is SGHDT and CDR2 is YYEEEE in the germline V gene. The CDR3 nucleotides are TGTGCCAGCAGCCCCGGGGCGGGGTCTACAGATACGCAGTATTTT. Protein sequence: CASSPGAGSTDTQYF.

V usage is TRBV4-2 and J usage is TRBJ1-2; D is perhaps TRBD1 (5 bases). This CDR3 contains 14 residues. V lost 10 bases, J lost 0 bases, and 15 bases lay in between. CDR1 and CDR2 (germline): LGHNA, YNFKEQ. CDR3 amino acids: CATAHGTPNYGYTF. CDR3 DNA sequence: TGTGCCACCGCCCACGGGACCCCTAACTATGGCTACACCTTC.

This clone has just a few counts. The chain is built from TRBV7-2 and TRBJ1-3; D might be TRBD1 (5 bases). The germline gives CDR1 SGHTA, CDR2 FQGNSA. CDR3 length: 14 amino acids. V lost 3 bases to trimming and J lost 4 bases, with 10 bases between them. CDR3 DNA: TGTGCCAGCAGCTTCCAGGGAGCAGGAAACACCATATATTTT. This codes for CASSFQGAGNTIYF.

This clone came up a few times. This chain uses TRBV14 with TRBJ2-7, with 7 bases that match TRBD2. Germline values: CDR1 SGHDN, CDR2 FVKESK. The ends lost 4 bases at V and 6 bases at J; junction bases unmatched: 9. The CDR3 sequence is 14 residues long. CDR3 region: CASSLGPGGSEQYF. CDR3 in DNA: TGTGCCAGCAGCCTCGGACCCGGGGGGTCCGAGCAGTACTTC.

In the case of this clone: Other nucleotide sequences from this sample produce the same CDR3. The chain is built from TRBV30 and TRBJ1-4; D ambiguous. Germline assignment: CDR1 GTSNPN and CDR2 SVGIG (reference sequence). V gave up 3 bases and J gave up 8 bases, with 7 bases separating them. The CDR3 extends over 11 amino acids. This chain's CDR3 is CAWSPGEKLFF. CDR3 DNA sequence: TGTGCCTGGAGCCCGGGGGAAAAACTGTTTTTT.

V gene TRBV18 combines with J gene TRBJ2-5; the match to TRBD2 covers 8 bases. The germline gives CDR1 KGHSH, CDR2 LQKENI. Trimming removed 3 bases from V and 2 bases from J; junction bases left unmatched: 5. CDR3 length equals 15 residues. CDR3 in DNA: TGTGCCAGCTCACCCTCGGGGGGGTATCAAGAGACCCAGTACTTC. Protein product: CASSPSGGYQETQYF.

The genes are TRBV7-7 and TRBJ2-1, with D possibly called TRBD1 or TRBD2 (5 bases each). Germline V lookup: CDR1 SSHAT, CDR2 FNYEAQ (reference sequence). This CDR3 spans 13 amino acids. The DNA for the CDR3 is TGTGACAACGGGGCCCCTACCTACAATGAGCAGTTCTTC. It yields the protein CDNGAPTYNEQFF.

This clone was seen only a few times. The rearrangement joins TRBV5-4 to TRBJ2-7; the D is unclear. V was pared by 1 base and J by 6 bases, with 8 bases between. Germline V gene lookup returns CDR1 SGHNT and CDR2 YYREEE (reference sequence). The CDR3 is 12 residues long. CDR3 loop: CASSLKDFEQYF. The CDR3 DNA reads as TGTGCCAGCAGCTTGAAAGACTTCGAGCAGTACTTC.